The 30 T cell receptor beta chains presented below share a single source sample, sequenced in a study of beta chain features in type 1 diabetes. Study results and limitations: Shortening that was moderate but significant affected the TCRB CDR3s of Type 1 diabetes patients in all four CD4+ subsets.

Antigens of these TCRs are unknown. All of the isolated RNA was reverse transcribed, so expressed TCRB transcripts were sequenced. Clones were read by immunoSEQ multiplex PCR, and TCRdb kept only the in-frame ones, dropping some. The data show roughly 730,000 clones, with 13% seen just once and less than 0.025% held by the top ten. The sequenced material came from naive CD4+ T cells from blood. The receptor set was obtained from a man between 18 and 29 years old with type 1 diabetes.

V gene TRBV28 combines with J gene TRBJ1-2, with TRBD1 as a possible D gene (5 bases). Germline loops: CDR1 MDHEN, CDR2 SYDVKM. The CDR3 spans 13 residues. V was shortened by 6 bases and J by 1 base, with 9 bases between the two germline ends. The CDR3 nucleotides are TGTGCCAGCAGCCAAGGACATAACTATGGCTACACCTTC. Protein product: CASSQGHNYGYTF.

The genes are TRBV6-5 and TRBJ1-4, with 8 bases aligning to TRBD1. CDR3 length: 12 residues. Germline CDR1 and CDR2: MNHEY and SVGAGI. J lost 11 bases, V lost 5 bases, and 4 bases had no gene match. This chain's CDR3 is CASSLDRVKLFF. CDR3 sequence (DNA): TGTGCCAGCAGTCTGGACAGGGTCAAACTGTTTTTT.

This clone was detected only a few times. V and J are TRBV25-1 and TRBJ1-1; 7 bases match TRBD1. CDR1 MGHDK and CDR2 SYGVNS come from the germline V gene. J gave up 1 base and V 8 bases, and 10 bases lay outside the gene matches. The CDR3 is 15 amino acids. CDR3 bases: TGTGCCAGCCTCAAAACAGGGGCGTCGAACACTGAAGCTTTCTTT. Its protein is CASLKTGASNTEAFF. The variable domain in full, with the rest retrieved from reference TRBV25-1 and TRBJ1-1, is EADIYQTPRYLVIGTGKKITLECSQTMGHDKMYWYQQDPGMELHLIHYSYGVNSTEKGDLSSESTVSRIRTEHFPLTLESARPSHTSQYLCASLKTGASNTEAFFGQGTRLTVV.

This chain joins TRBV14 and TRBJ2-5; D is possibly TRBD2 (6 bases). CDR3 size: 15 residues. V lost 6 bases, J lost 1 base, and 15 bases lay in between. Germline V CDR1 and CDR2: SGHDN, FVKESK. The CDR3 DNA sequence: TGTGCCAGCAGTCGAATGGGGGACTTCCAAGAGACCCAGTACTTC. Its protein is CASSRMGDFQETQYF.

This clone was counted only a few times. This rearrangement joins TRBV2 to TRBJ1-4; D might be TRBD1 (6 bases). Per germline, CDR1 SNHLY and CDR2 FYNNEI. V dropped 6 bases and J dropped 4 bases, with 12 bases sitting between them. The CDR3 extends over 14 amino acids. The CDR3 DNA reads TGTGCCAGCAGCCCACAGGGTAATAATGAAAAACTGTTTTTT. This sequence encodes CASSPQGNNEKLFF.

The V and J genes are TRBV6-1 and TRBJ1-2, with no clear D. CDR3 size: 14 residues. V was shortened by 5 bases and J by 5 bases, with 15 bases between the two germline ends. Germline assignment: CDR1 MNHNS and CDR2 SASEGT. The CDR3 nucleotides read TGTGCCAGCAGTTGGGGTGGATCCGGATATGGCTACACCTTC. It specifies CASSWGGSGYGYTF.

The V and J genes are TRBV28 and TRBJ2-2; 11 positions match TRBD1. The V gene's germline CDR1 is MDHEN and CDR2 SYDVKM. V lost 4 bases and J lost 7; bases outside the gene matches: 8. The CDR3 consists of 16 residues. CDR3: CASSSPGQGAVGELFF. DNA of the CDR3: TGTGCCAGCAGTTCCCCCGGACAGGGGGCAGTCGGGGAGCTGTTTTTT.

This clone has just a few counts. The gene calls are TRBV18 and TRBJ2-7, with D perhaps TRBD1 or TRBD2 (5 bases each). Germline CDR1 is KGHSH and CDR2 is LQKENI. The CDR3 consists of 15 residues. V dropped 3 bases and J dropped 2 bases, with 14 bases sitting between them. The CDR3 nucleotides are TGTGCCAGCTCACCTCCTTGGAGAGGGGCCTACGAGCAGTACTTC. Its protein product is CASSPPWRGAYEQYF.

CDR3 loop: CAWSVSAGSGNTIYF. DNA of the CDR3: TGTGCCTGGAGTGTATCAGCGGGCTCTGGAAACACCATATATTTT. The chain combines TRBV30 with TRBJ1-3; D is unresolved. CDR1 and CDR2 (germline): GTSNPN, SVGIG (reference sequence). This CDR3 is built from 15 residues. Between the trimmed V and J ends, which lost 0 bases and 0 bases, there was a span of 9 bases.

V is TRBV28 and J is TRBJ2-6; D is ambiguous. Looked up from germline, CDR1 is MDHEN and CDR2 is SYDVKM. Trimming pared 3 bases from V and 0 bases from J, leaving 15 bases between. The CDR3 sequence is 18 residues long. The CDR3 bases are TGTGCCAGCAGTTTCCTTGGTTTTAGCTCCTCTGGGGCCAACGTCCTGACTTTC. Protein product: CASSFLGFSSSGANVLTF. Variable domain in full (rest from reference TRBV28 and TRBJ2-6): DVKVTQSSRYLVKRTGEKVFLECVQDMDHENMFWYRQDPGLGLRLIYFSYDVKMKEKGDIPEGYSVSREKKERFSLILESASTNQTSMYLCASSFLGFSSSGANVLTFGAGSRLTVL.

Only a few counts were recorded for this clone. This sequence joins TRBV9 and TRBJ2-1; tentatively, D is TRBD2 (7 bases). Germline CDR1 and CDR2: SGDLS and YYNGEE. Between the trimmed V and J ends, which lost 0 bases and 4 bases, there was a span of 11 bases. CDR3 length equals 15 residues. DNA of the CDR3: TGTGCCAGCAGCGTAGAGGGGGGGATTTACAATGAGCAGTTCTTC. This encodes CASSVEGGIYNEQFF. Variable domain in full (rest from reference TRBV9 and TRBJ2-1): DSGVTQTPKHLITATGQRVTLRCSPRSGDLSVYWYQQSLDQGLQFLIQYYNGEERAKGNILERFSAQQFPDLHSELNLSSLELGDSALYFCASSVEGGIYNEQFFGPGTRLTVL.

CDR3 region: CASSLRENTGELFF. CDR3 coding DNA: TGTGCCAGCAGTTTGCGGGAAAACACCGGGGAGCTGTTTTTT. The chain couples TRBV6-5 to TRBJ2-2; D possibly corresponds to TRBD2 (6 bases). Trimming stripped 4 bases from V and 2 bases from J, with 8 bases between. Germline-derived CDR1 and CDR2 are MNHEY and SVGAGI. The CDR3 loop spans 14 amino acids.

The table lists this clone with a few counts. The V gene is TRBV7-8, the J gene TRBJ2-7; D is possibly TRBD1 (6 bases). Germline V gene data show CDR1 as SGHVS and CDR2 as FQNEAQ. The ends were cut back, 6 bases at V and 2 bases at J, with 17 bases in the middle. The CDR3 is 15 residues long. The CDR3 bases are TGTGCCAGCAGGCTAAGCCGGGACATTACCTACGAGCAGTACTTC. Translated, it gives CASRLSRDITYEQYF. Drawing the rest from reference TRBV7-8 and TRBJ2-7, the complete variable domain is GAGVSQSPRYKVAKRGQDVALRCDPISGHVSLFWYQQALGQGPEFLTYFQNEAQLDKSGLPSDRFFAERPEGSVSTLKIQRTQQEDSAVYLCASRLSRDITYEQYFGPGTRLTVT.

The V and J genes are TRBV11-2 and TRBJ2-7, with unresolved D. V lost 5 bases and J lost 1, with 12 bases in between. Germline values: CDR1 SGHAT, CDR2 FQNNGV. This CDR3 spans 14 amino acids. CDR3 DNA: TGTGCCAGCAGCCCGGGCCAGAGGTCCTACGAGCAGTACTTC. It encodes CASSPGQRSYEQYF.

This clone was observed a handful of times. V and J are TRBV5-1 and TRBJ2-3; 9 positions agree with TRBD2. J was trimmed by 2 bases and V by 3 bases; bases with no gene match: 7. Germline loops: CDR1 SGHRS, CDR2 YFSETQ. CDR3 size: 16 residues. For the CDR3, the DNA is TGCGCCAGCAGCTCCCGAGCGGGGGGCCTCACAGATACGCAGTATTTT. As protein: CASSSRAGGLTDTQYF.

This clone was seen only a few times. The chain has TRBV2 and TRBJ1-3, with 7 nucleotides matching TRBD1. This CDR3 comprises 14 residues. Per germline, CDR1 SNHLY and CDR2 FYNNEI. V was pared by 5 bases and J by 3 bases, with 4 bases of the junction left unmatched. The CDR3 sequence: CASSPDRDGNTIYF. The CDR3, as DNA: TGTGCCAGCAGTCCCGACAGGGATGGAAACACCATATATTTT. Using reference TRBV2 and TRBJ1-3 for the parts outside the CDR3, the full variable domain is EPEVTQTPSHQVTQMGQEVILRCVPISNHLYFYWYRQILGQKVEFLVSFYNNEISEKSEIFDDQFSVERPDGSNFTLKIRSTKLEDSAMYFCASSPDRDGNTIYFGEGSWLTVV.

V gene TRBV15 combines with J gene TRBJ2-1; possibly TRBD1 for D (5 bases). CDR1 and CDR2 from the germline V gene are LNHNV and YYDKDF (reference sequence). V dropped 3 bases and J dropped 5 bases, with 11 bases sitting between them. This CDR3 region has 14 residues. The CDR3 is CATSSLGPNNEQFF. Written as DNA, the CDR3 is TGTGCCACCAGCAGCTTGGGGCCCAACAATGAGCAGTTCTTC.

The V call is TRBV30, the J call TRBJ1-6; D is uncertain. V was pared by 4 bases and J by 4 bases, with 14 bases between. This CDR3 is built from 15 residues. Per the germline V gene, CDR1 is GTSNPN and CDR2 is SVGIG (reference sequence). CDR3 sequence (DNA): TGTGCCTGGACTATAGAACCGAGTTATAATTCACCCCTCCACTTT. This gives the protein CAWTIEPSYNSPLHF. Full variable domain (remainder filled in from reference TRBV30 and TRBJ1-6): SQTIHQWPATLVQPVGSPLSLECTVEGTSNPNLYWYRQAAGRGLQLLFYSVGIGQISSEVPQNLSASRPQDRQFILSSKKLLLSDSGFYLCAWTIEPSYNSPLHFGNGTRLTVT.

The J gene is TRBJ2-5, the V gene TRBV28; the D is unclear. Germline CDR1 is MDHEN and CDR2 is SYDVKM. V lost 4 bases to trimming and J lost 1 base, with 16 bases between them. This CDR3 contains 16 residues. The CDR3 DNA follows: TGTGCCAGCAGTTATACCACCGGAGAGCTCCAAGAGACCCAGTACTTC. The encoded protein is CASSYTTGELQETQYF.

This clone showed up just a few times. This rearrangement joins TRBV7-9 to TRBJ2-1; D possibly corresponds to TRBD1 (6 bases). The CDR3 length is 16 residues. The germline V gene encodes CDR1 SEHNR and CDR2 FQNEAQ (reference sequence). V lost 3 bases and J 5 bases, leaving 17 bases between the germline ends. The CDR3 region has the DNA TGTGCCAGCAGCTTGCACAGGGACCCTCTGGACAATGAGCAGTTCTTC. This gives the protein CASSLHRDPLDNEQFF.

The V call is TRBV18, the J call TRBJ1-2, with D unresolved. Trimming cost V 3 bases and J 0 bases, with 14 bases left between them. The CDR3 is 16 amino acids. Germline V gives CDR1 KGHSH, CDR2 LQKENI. The CDR3 is CASSPPRGRANYGYTF. As DNA, the CDR3 is TGTGCCAGCTCACCGCCCCGAGGGAGAGCTAACTATGGCTACACCTTC.

As regards this clone: Other DNA sequences in the same sample also yield this CDR3. The gene calls are TRBV6-5 and TRBJ2-7; 9 bases agree with TRBD1. V trimming: 0 bases; J trimming: 3 bases; junction bases outside the gene matches: 3. The CDR3 is 15 amino acids. Germline CDR1 reads MNHEY; CDR2 reads SVGAGI. DNA of the CDR3: TGTGCCAGCAGTTACTCAGGGACAGGGCTCTACGAGCAGTACTTC. This codes for CASSYSGTGLYEQYF.

The rearrangement joins TRBV4-1 to TRBJ2-1; D is ambiguous. The V gene's germline CDR1 is MGHRA and CDR2 YSYEKL. Trimming pared 0 bases from V and 7 bases from J, leaving 13 bases between. This CDR3 comprises 15 residues. The CDR3 sequence is CASSQDVGWFNEQFF. The CDR3 region has the DNA TGCGCCAGCAGCCAAGATGTGGGTTGGTTTAATGAGCAGTTCTTC.

This clone was picked up a small number of times. An end of the junction differs from the germline gene, which may be a read error. V and J are TRBV7-7 and TRBJ2-3, with 14 bases that match TRBD2. Germline V CDR1 and CDR2: SSHAT, FNYEAQ (reference sequence). The CDR3 covers 16 residues. This CDR3 is CASSPGLAGAGDTQYF. The DNA of the CDR3 is TGTGCTAGCAGCCCGGGACTAGCGGGGGCTGGAGATACGCAGTATTTT. The entire variable domain, with the rest obtained from reference TRBV7-7 and TRBJ2-3, is as follows: GAGVSQSPRYKVTKRGQDVTLRCDPISSHATLYWYQQALGQGPEFLTYFNYEAQPDKSGLPSDRFSAERPEGSISTLTIQRTEQRDSAMYRCASSPGLAGAGDTQYFGPGTRLTVL.

This rearrangement joins TRBV5-1 to TRBJ1-3; D perhaps matches TRBD1 (5 bases). The V gene lost 0 bases and the J gene lost 3 bases, with 16 bases spanning the gap. Germline V CDR1 and CDR2: SGHRS, YFSETQ. This CDR3 is built from 17 residues. DNA for the CDR3: TGCGCCAGCAGCTTGGTTGGGACCGGTCTGGATGGAAACACCATATATTTT. Encoded protein: CASSLVGTGLDGNTIYF. The full variable domain, in which reference TRBV5-1 and TRBJ1-3 provide the parts outside the CDR3, is KAGVTQTPRYLIKTRGQQVTLSCSPISGHRSVSWYQQTPGQGLQFLFEYFSETQRNKGNFPGRFSGRQFSNSRSEMNVSTLELGDSALYLCASSLVGTGLDGNTIYFGEGSWLTVV.

This clone was counted between two and nine times. The chain couples TRBV9 to TRBJ1-2; weak D call: TRBD1 (5 bases). This CDR3 contains 13 residues. The germline V gene encodes CDR1 SGDLS and CDR2 YYNGEE. V was trimmed by 6 bases and J by 4 bases, leaving 13 bases between them. CDR3 region: CASNSGEPYGYTF. Here the CDR3 DNA reads TGTGCCAGCAACTCGGGGGAGCCCTATGGCTACACCTTC. Full variable domain (remainder filled in from reference TRBV9 and TRBJ1-2): DSGVTQTPKHLITATGQRVTLRCSPRSGDLSVYWYQQSLDQGLQFLIQYYNGEERAKGNILERFSAQQFPDLHSELNLSSLELGDSALYFCASNSGEPYGYTFGSGTRLTVV.

The chain couples TRBV10-1 to TRBJ2-2, with 9 positions matching TRBD1. This CDR3 region has 16 residues. The V gene end was trimmed by 3 bases and the J gene end by 5 bases; junction bases not matched to a gene: 7. The germline CDR1 and CDR2 sequences are WNHNN and SYGVQD (reference sequence). The CDR3 bases are TGCGCCAGCAGTGACCCGGACAGGGGTGAGACCGGGGAGCTGTTTTTT. Amino acids: CASSDPDRGETGELFF.

This clone was counted between two and nine times. The rearrangement links TRBV11-2 to TRBJ2-5; D assignment may be TRBD1 or TRBD2 (6 bases each). The CDR3 totals 12 residues. Trimming left V 8 bases short and J 6 bases short, with 13 bases between. Germline V gives CDR1 SGHAT, CDR2 FQNNGV. The CDR3: CASGGPEKTQYF. CDR3 coding DNA: TGTGCCAGCGGGGGGCCCGAGAAGACCCAGTACTTC.

This clone was counted a few times. V gene TRBV4-1 combines with J gene TRBJ1-4; possibly TRBD1 for D (5 bases). Germline V gives CDR1 MGHRA, CDR2 YSYEKL. This CDR3 comprises 16 residues. Trimming cost V 3 bases and J 4 bases, with 15 bases left between them. The CDR3 bases are TGCGCCAGCAGCCACCTTTCGGGGGGAAATAATGAAAAACTGTTTTTT. Amino acids: CASSHLSGGNNEKLFF.

This chain joins TRBV10-1 and TRBJ1-1; D is ambiguous. The CDR3 has 13 amino acids. Trimming took 5 bases from V and 3 from J, leaving 10 bases between them. Germline CDR1 is WNHNN and CDR2 is SYGVQD (reference sequence). The CDR3 spells CASSTLKDTEAFF. The CDR3 coding sequence is TGCGCCAGCAGTACCCTAAAGGACACTGAAGCTTTCTTT.